These 12 T cell receptor beta chains share one sample of origin, sequenced in a study of blood T cells in healthy people across ages. Through a sample-barcoded 5' primer and a J-beta primer mix, a second PCR was run for roughly 6 to 12 cycles. TCRdb processed the 5' RACE reads anew with MiXCR; each CDR3 protein has one entry. The data hold 500,000 to 550,000 distinct CDR3 sequences, with less than 25% observed a single time. This same sample was also taken into another study, of T cells of mothers and their children.

Sequencing used blood. The receptor source for this set is a boy aged 5-17 years in good health.

The V call is TRBV5-1, the J call TRBJ2-7, with D possibly called TRBD1 or TRBD2 (5 bases each). Trimming removed 1 base at V and 3 bases at J, with 14 bases between. Germline assignment: CDR1 SGHRS and CDR2 YFSETQ. CDR3 length equals 15 residues. Written as DNA, the CDR3 is TGCGCCAGCAGCTTGTGGTGGGACGGGAACTACGAGCAGTACTTC. Translated: CASSLWWDGNYEQYF.

This clonotype has just a few counts. V usage is TRBV29-1 and J usage is TRBJ2-5; 8 nucleotides line up with TRBD1. The CDR3 runs to 14 residues. V was pared by 7 bases and J by 5 bases, with 12 bases of the junction left unmatched. Germline CDR1 is SQVTM and CDR2 is ANQGSEA. The DNA of the CDR3 is TGCAGCGCGAGCCCGACAGGGGCAATGGAGACCCAGTACTTC. Translated, it gives CSASPTGAMETQYF.

The chain recombines TRBV28 with TRBJ2-7, with TRBD1 as a possible D gene (5 bases). The germline V gene has CDR1 MDHEN and CDR2 SYDVKM. The CDR3 is 14 residues long. With 2 bases removed from V and 2 bases from J, the gap between germline ends came to 10 bases. The CDR3 loop is CASSLTRVPYEQYF. Written as DNA, the CDR3 is TGTGCCAGCAGTTTAACCAGGGTTCCCTACGAGCAGTACTTC.

The chain couples TRBV3-1 to TRBJ1-6, with 7 nucleotides matching TRBD1. CDR3 length equals 17 residues. V lost 5 bases and J lost 7; bases outside the gene matches: 14. From germline, CDR1 is LGHDT and CDR2 YNNKEL (reference sequence). The DNA for the CDR3 is TGTGCCAGCAGCTCCCAGGGTGGGACAGTCCGGAATTCACCCCTCCACTTT. It codes for CASSSQGGTVRNSPLHF.

The rearrangement links TRBV6-5 to TRBJ2-7, with 8 bases lining up with TRBD1. The CDR3 totals 15 residues. Trimming at V came to 0 bases and at J to 2 bases, leaving 3 bases not matched to a gene. Germline V gene sequence: CDR1 MNHEY, CDR2 SVGAGI. In DNA, the CDR3 is TGTGCCAGCAGTTACTCGGGACAGGATCCCTACGAGCAGTACTTC. Translated: CASSYSGQDPYEQYF.

Only a few counts were recorded for this clonotype. CDR3 sequence reads: CASSPSRGVHSPLHF. The CDR3 DNA reads TGTGCCAGCAGCCCGTCCAGGGGGGTGCATTCACCCCTCCACTTT. The rearrangement joins TRBV7-6 to TRBJ1-6; 7 bases are a match to TRBD1. Unmatched junction bases numbered 9, after V lost 5 bases and J lost 8 bases. CDR1 is SGHVS and CDR2 is FNYEAQ in the germline V gene. The CDR3 is made up of 15 amino acids.

The V call is TRBV3-1, the J call TRBJ2-7; D might be TRBD1 (5 bases). CDR1 is LGHDT, CDR2 YNNKEL, per germline (reference sequence). The CDR3 sequence is 12 residues long. Trimming pared 1 base from V and 5 bases from J, leaving 6 bases between. The CDR3 is CASSQVGDEQYF. The DNA of the CDR3 is TGTGCCAGCAGCCAAGTAGGGGACGAGCAGTACTTC.

The sample holds a few counts of this clonotype. The junction differs from germline at one of its ends, possibly a read error. The chain has TRBV2 and TRBJ2-4; TRBD1 aligns across 12 bases. Germline V lookup: CDR1 SNHLY, CDR2 FYNNEI. The CDR3 covers 14 residues. The CDR3 loop reads CASREGTGGDIQYF. The CDR3 DNA reads TGTGCCAGCAGGGAAGGGACAGGGGGCGACATTCAGTACTTC.

This clonotype came up a few times. This chain links TRBV12-3 or TRBV12-4 with TRBJ2-5, with a tentative D call TRBD2 (5 bases). The end of the DNA aligns better with TRBJ2-7, so the J call may be wrong. This CDR3 has 14 residues. The CDR3 nucleotides read TGTGCCAGCTCCTATGGCGGGTACCCATACGAGCAGTACTTC. Translated: CASSYGGYPYEQYF.

The chain employs TRBV7-9 and TRBJ2-1, with no clear D. The CDR3 is 15 amino acids. CDR1 SEHNR and CDR2 FQNEAQ come from the germline V gene (reference sequence). V was cut by 1 base and J by 4 bases, with 11 bases left in between. This CDR3 reads CASSLDFGRYNEQFF. The CDR3 DNA reads as TGTGCCAGCAGCTTAGATTTTGGCAGATACAATGAGCAGTTCTTC.

The sample holds a few counts of this clonotype. This chain uses TRBV28 with TRBJ1-2, with 10 bases aligning to TRBD1. The trim removed 5 bases at V and 3 bases at J, leaving 3 bases unmatched. The CDR3 length is 14 residues. Germline values: CDR1 MDHEN, CDR2 SYDVKM. The CDR3 bases are TGTGCCAGCAGTGAGGGACAGGGGCACTATGGCTACACCTTC. Translation gives CASSEGQGHYGYTF.

The V and J genes are TRBV7-6 and TRBJ2-5; D might be TRBD1 (5 bases). The DNA end lines up better with TRBJ2-1; the J call may be wrong. Germline assignment: CDR1 SGHVS and CDR2 FNYEAQ. The CDR3 totals 15 residues. The CDR3 protein is CASSLDIREGDEQFF. CDR3 in DNA: TGTGCCAGCAGCTTAGACATTAGGGAAGGGGATGAGCAGTTCTTC.